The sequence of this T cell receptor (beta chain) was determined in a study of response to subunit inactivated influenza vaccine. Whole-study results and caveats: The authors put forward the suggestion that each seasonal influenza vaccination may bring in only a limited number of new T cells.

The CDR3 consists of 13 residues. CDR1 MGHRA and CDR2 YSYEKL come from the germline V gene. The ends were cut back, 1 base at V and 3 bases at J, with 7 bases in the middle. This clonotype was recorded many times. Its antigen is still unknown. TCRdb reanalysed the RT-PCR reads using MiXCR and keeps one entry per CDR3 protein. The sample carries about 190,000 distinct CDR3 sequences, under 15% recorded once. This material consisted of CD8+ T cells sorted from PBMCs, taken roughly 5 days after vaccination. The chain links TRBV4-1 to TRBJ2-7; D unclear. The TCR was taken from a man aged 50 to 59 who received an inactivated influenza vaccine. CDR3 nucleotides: TGCGCCAGCAGCCAAGTGGTGGGCTACGAGCAGTACTTC. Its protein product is CASSQVVGYEQYF.